One and the same sample provided the 24 T cell receptor beta chains below, sequenced in a study of cytomegalovirus exposure and HLA in healthy donors. It was with 60 Vbeta and 13 Jbeta primers that the PCR ran. Generated by immunoSEQ multiplex PCR, the TCRdb table keeps only in-frame clones and is missing some. The sample lists 91,000 or so clones, approximately 80% occurring once. The sample was PBMCs. These receptors were taken from a man aged 30 to 45 in good health and CMV-seropositive.

V usage is TRBV4-1 and J usage is TRBJ1-1; no clear D gene. The ends were cut back, 3 bases at V and 5 bases at J, with 7 bases in the middle. Germline V gene sequence: CDR1 MGHRA, CDR2 YSYEKL. CDR3 size: 12 residues. CDR3 coding DNA: TGCGCCAGCAGCCAGGCCGGGACTGAAGCTTTCTTT. Translation: CASSQAGTEAFF.

The rearrangement joins TRBV27 to TRBJ2-7; D perhaps matches TRBD2 (5 bases). The germline V gene encodes CDR1 MNHEY and CDR2 SMNVEV (reference sequence). Trimming took 4 bases from V and 0 from J, leaving 22 bases between them. CDR3 length: 18 amino acids. CDR3 nucleotides: TGTGCCAGCAGTTCCCGAATGGTAAGGACTGGGAGCTCCTACGAGCAGTACTTC. Its translation is CASSSRMVRTGSSYEQYF.

The J gene is TRBJ1-4, the V gene TRBV25-1; TRBD1 agrees at 8 bases. Unmatched junction bases numbered 13, after V lost 4 bases and J lost 3 bases. CDR1 is MGHDK and CDR2 is SYGVNS in the germline V gene. This CDR3 region has 18 residues. CDR3 region: CASSGLGNLTGANEKLFF. CDR3 DNA sequence: TGTGCCAGCAGTGGCCTGGGGAACCTGACAGGGGCTAATGAAAAACTGTTTTTT.

The V call is TRBV4-2, the J call TRBJ1-1; 7 bases fit TRBD1. The germline CDR1 and CDR2 sequences are LGHNA and YNFKEQ. V was clipped by 4 bases and J by 3 bases; unmatched bases: 5. This CDR3 is 14 amino acids long. The CDR3 is CASSRQGGYTEAFF. Here the CDR3 DNA reads TGTGCCAGCAGCCGACAAGGGGGCTACACTGAAGCTTTCTTT.

The CDR3 DNA reads as TGTGCCAGCAGCTTAGTCCCCAGGGGCAACTATGGCTACACCTTC. Encoded protein: CASSLVPRGNYGYTF. The chain carries TRBV11-1 and TRBJ1-2, with TRBD1 as a possible D gene (6 bases). CDR3 length: 15 residues. Trimming removed 1 base at V and 2 bases at J, with 11 bases between. Germline V gene lookup returns CDR1 SGHAT and CDR2 FQDESV (reference sequence).

By sample fraction, this clone is medium-sized (0.01 to 0.1%). CDR3 in DNA: TGTGCCAGCAGCTTGGCCCTCAGGGGGAGGAGCTCCTATAATTCACCCCTCCACTTT. Protein: CASSLALRGRSSYNSPLHF. V is TRBV5-4 and J is TRBJ1-6; the match to TRBD1 covers 7 bases. V dropped 0 bases and J dropped 0; count of bases not matched to a gene: 9. Per the germline V gene, CDR1 is SGHNT and CDR2 is YYREEE (reference sequence). This CDR3 has 19 residues.

This clone has just a few counts. This chain links TRBV5-1 with TRBJ1-2, with TRBD1 as a possible D gene (5 bases). The V gene's germline CDR1 is SGHRS and CDR2 YFSETQ. V lost 0 bases and J 14 bases, leaving 26 bases between the germline ends. The CDR3 sequence is 16 residues long. CDR3 protein: CASSLATQAAGTPGTF. For the CDR3, the DNA is TGCGCCAGCAGCTTGGCCACTCAGGCGGCAGGGACTCCGGGGACCTTC.

The chain joins TRBV2 to TRBJ2-7; D is unclear. This CDR3 is 12 amino acids long. Trimming left V 7 bases short and J 2 bases short, with 9 bases between. Per the germline V gene, CDR1 is SNHLY and CDR2 is FYNNEI. CDR3 nucleotides: TGTGCCAGCACTATGCTGGCCTACGAGCAGTACTTC. As protein: CASTMLAYEQYF. The full variable domain, its missing parts supplied by reference TRBV2 and TRBJ2-7, is EPEVTQTPSHQVTQMGQEVILRCVPISNHLYFYWYRQILGQKVEFLVSFYNNEISEKSEIFDDQFSVERPDGSNFTLKIRSTKLEDSAMYFCASTMLAYEQYFGPGTRLTVT.

The chain recombines TRBV5-8 with TRBJ1-5; D perhaps matches TRBD1 (6 bases). The CDR3 length is 13 residues. Germline CDR1 is SGHTS and CDR2 is YDEGEE. V was cut by 7 bases and J by 1 base, with 9 bases left in between. CDR3 in amino acids: CASSDRSNQPQHF. CDR3 coding DNA: TGTGCCAGCTCCGACAGGAGCAATCAGCCCCAGCATTTT. The full variable domain, its missing parts supplied by reference TRBV5-8 and TRBJ1-5, is EAGVTQSPTHLIKTRGQQATLRCSPISGHTSVYWYQQALGLGLQFLLWYDEGEERNRGNFPPRFSGRQFPNYSSELNVNALELEDSALYLCASSDRSNQPQHFGDGTRLSIL.

This clone was counted only a few times. This sequence joins TRBV18 and TRBJ2-2; tentative D call: TRBD1 (6 bases). CDR3 length: 15 residues. Germline V gene lookup returns CDR1 KGHSH and CDR2 LQKENI. V was pared by 2 bases and J by 3 bases, with 10 bases between. The CDR3 DNA sequence: TGTGCCAGCTCACCAAACAGGGCGGACACCGGGGAGCTGTTTTTT. It yields the protein CASSPNRADTGELFF. Full variable domain (remainder filled in from reference TRBV18 and TRBJ2-2): NAGVMQNPRHLVRRRGQEARLRCSPMKGHSHVYWYRQLPEEGLKFMVYLQKENIIDESGMPKERFSAEFPKEGPSILRIQQVVRGDSAAYFCASSPNRADTGELFFGEGSRLTVL.

This clone has just one count. This chain uses TRBV7-9 with TRBJ2-5; D not certain. CDR3 length equals 13 residues. Germline CDR1 reads SEHNR; CDR2 reads FQNEAQ (reference sequence). V lost 0 bases and J lost 5, with 7 bases in between. The chain's CDR3 is CASSLALDETQYF. DNA of the CDR3: TGTGCCAGCAGCTTAGCGTTAGATGAGACCCAGTACTTC.

In this sample, this clone turned up a few times. The J gene is TRBJ1-2, the V gene TRBV27, with D unresolved. The CDR3 sequence is 9 residues long. Trimming took off 11 bases at V and 7 bases at J, with 8 bases between the two ends. The V gene's germline CDR1 is MNHEY and CDR2 SMNVEV (reference sequence). The CDR3 loop is CAPRGGYTF. In DNA, the CDR3 is TGTGCCCCTCGGGGTGGCTACACCTTC.

The rearrangement joins TRBV5-1 to TRBJ1-3, with unresolved D. This CDR3 comprises 15 residues. Trimming shortened V by 1 base and J by 0 bases, and 8 bases separated the two germline ends. Germline lookup yields CDR1 SGHRS and CDR2 YFSETQ. The CDR3 DNA follows: TGCGCCAGCAGCTTGTTGGGCCTCTCTGGAAACACCATATATTTT. Its translation: CASSLLGLSGNTIYF.

The chain has TRBV29-1 and TRBJ2-5; 12 bases match TRBD2. The closer fit of TRBJ2-7 to the DNA end suggests the J call may be wrong. The germline gives CDR1 SQVTM, CDR2 ANQGSEA. The CDR3 is made up of 15 amino acids. CDR3 sequence (DNA): TGCAGCGTTCGACTAGCGGGAGATAGTTTCGGCGAGCAGTACTTC. Protein product: CSVRLAGDSFGEQYF.

The chain is built from TRBV19 and TRBJ1-6, with 7 bases aligning to TRBD1. V lost 3 bases, J lost 0 bases, and 11 bases stayed unmatched. The length of the CDR3 is 19 residues. Looked up from germline, CDR1 is LNHDA and CDR2 is SQIVND (reference sequence). The CDR3 sequence: CASSMDWSGGSSYNSPLHF. CDR3 DNA: TGTGCCAGTAGTATGGATTGGTCAGGGGGGAGCTCCTATAATTCACCCCTCCACTTT.

The genes are TRBV6-1 and TRBJ2-1; 9 bases line up with TRBD2. The CDR3 totals 15 residues. Germline V gene lookup returns CDR1 MNHNS and CDR2 SASEGT. With V trimmed by 0 bases and J by 4 bases, 1 base remained unmatched. The CDR3 bases are TGTGCCAGCAGTGAAGCGGCGGGGGGGTACAATGAGCAGTTCTTC. This sequence encodes CASSEAAGGYNEQFF.

The rearrangement uses TRBV27 and TRBJ2-3; D might be TRBD2 (5 bases). This CDR3 has 15 amino acids. Trimming stripped 1 base from V and 0 bases from J, with 8 bases between. Germline V gene data show CDR1 as MNHEY and CDR2 as SMNVEV (reference sequence). The CDR3 nucleotides read TGTGCCAGCAGTTTATGGGAGCCCAGCACAGATACGCAGTATTTT. Translated, it gives CASSLWEPSTDTQYF.

This clone was picked up a small number of times. CDR3 amino acids: CASSFLLGTGQDEQFF. The CDR3, as DNA: TGTGCCAGCAGCTTCCTGTTGGGGACAGGGCAGGATGAGCAGTTCTTC. This chain links TRBV11-1 with TRBJ2-1, with 9 bases that match TRBD1. This CDR3 is built from 16 residues. CDR1 is SGHAT, CDR2 FQDESV, per germline (reference sequence). V shed 3 bases, J shed 8 bases, and the junction held 11 bases outside the gene matches.

This clone came up a few times. J is TRBJ1-5 and V is TRBV19; 8 positions agree with TRBD1. V shed 7 bases and J 6 bases; nucleotides not matched to a gene: 14. This CDR3 has 16 residues. Germline CDR1 LNHDA, CDR2 SQIVND (reference sequence). This CDR3 reads CASTLDRDLYSQPQHF. CDR3 DNA: TGTGCCAGTACCCTGGACAGGGATTTGTATAGTCAGCCCCAGCATTTT.

The gene calls are TRBV6-1 and TRBJ2-7, with D maybe TRBD1 (6 bases). The germline V gene has CDR1 MNHNS and CDR2 SASEGT. V gave up 4 bases and J gave up 0 bases, with 10 bases separating them. The CDR3 sequence is 14 residues long. The CDR3 nucleotides read TGTGCCAGCAGTGCCAGGGGCCCCTCCTACGAGCAGTACGTC. Residues: CASSARGPSYEQYV.

The chain recombines TRBV6-5 with TRBJ1-1; 9 bases map to TRBD1. Germline V CDR1 and CDR2: MNHEY, SVGAGI. The CDR3 covers 15 residues. V lost 8 bases, J lost 0 bases, and 7 bases stayed unmatched. Here the CDR3 reads CASGYRGPMNTEAFF. The CDR3 DNA reads TGTGCCAGCGGCTACAGGGGGCCGATGAACACTGAAGCTTTCTTT.

The chain carries TRBV2 and TRBJ1-1; TRBD1 is a possible D gene (5 bases). Germline-derived CDR1 and CDR2 are SNHLY and FYNNEI. V was cut by 6 bases and J by 6 bases, with 14 bases left in between. The length of the CDR3 is 13 residues. The CDR3 region is CASRTGGSPEAFF. The CDR3 DNA reads TGTGCCAGCAGGACTGGGGGGAGCCCTGAAGCTTTCTTT.

This clone was counted a few times. The chain employs TRBV13 and TRBJ1-1; 9 nucleotides match TRBD1. Trimming at V came to 6 bases and at J to 1 base, leaving 0 bases not matched to a gene. CDR1 and CDR2 (germline): PRHDT, FYEKMQ (reference sequence). The CDR3 runs to 13 residues. CDR3: CASRGQGNTEAFF. The CDR3 DNA follows: TGTGCCAGCAGGGGACAGGGGAACACTGAAGCTTTCTTT.

The CDR3 is CASSLPTFSGRKNEQFF. The CDR3 bases are TGTGCCAGCAGCCTTCCCACATTTAGCGGGAGAAAAAATGAGCAGTTCTTC. This chain uses TRBV7-2 with TRBJ2-1, with 9 nucleotides matching TRBD2. The ends lost 5 bases at V and 7 bases at J; junction bases unmatched: 15. The CDR3 extends over 17 amino acids. The germline gives CDR1 SGHTA, CDR2 FQGNSA.